This entry describes one TCR beta chain. Its specificity is not known. CDR3 length: 15 residues. Germline V gene lookup returns CDR1 MDHEN and CDR2 SYDVKM. Trimming took 8 bases from V and 4 from J; bases not matched to a gene: 9. The source of the sample is a study of memory CD4+ T cells and cytomegalovirus serostatus. Study conclusions and caveats: Each of fewer than 80 CMV-associated TCRbeta sequences occurred in one to five individuals. The CMV-associated TCR signature appears largely within the CD4+ memory repertoire.

The sort gate was single viable CD3+CD4+CD8-CD45RO+ cells for memory CD4+ T cells. Profiled with immunoSEQ multiplex PCR; TCRdb holds only in-frame clones, not every one. The sample has some 80,000 clones; approximately 80% are singletons. This sequence was found in an adult in good health and CMV-seronegative. The chain has TRBV28 and TRBJ1-3, with 9 bases identical to TRBD1. The source material was memory CD4+ T cells from blood. The CDR3 DNA reads as TGTGCCAGCCGGACAGCCGGGACAGGGGGAAACACCATATATTTT. Translated, it gives CASRTAGTGGNTIYF.